One sample yielded the 5 T cell receptor beta chains listed below, sequenced in a study of blood T cell repertoires in COVID-19. Using immunoSEQ multiplex PCR, the repertoire was profiled, and TCRdb retains in-frame clones only, with some absent. This table has 75,000 to 95,000 clones, over 75% appearing once. Sequencing was performed on peripheral blood. These receptors originate from a man aged 50-59 years with active COVID-19.

The chain recombines TRBV19 with TRBJ2-2; possibly TRBD2 for D (5 bases). This CDR3 comprises 15 residues. CDR1 and CDR2 from the germline V gene are LNHDA and SQIVND (reference sequence). The V gene lost 5 bases and the J gene lost 5 bases, with 15 bases spanning the gap. CDR3 in amino acids: CASSPGNLRTGELFF. In DNA, the CDR3 is TGTGCCAGTAGTCCCGGGAATCTACGAACCGGGGAGCTGTTTTTT.

The table lists this clone with a count of one. The chain couples TRBV28 to TRBJ2-5, with TRBD2 matching over 9 bases. The trim removed 2 bases at V and 1 base at J, leaving 5 bases unmatched. The germline V gene has CDR1 MDHEN and CDR2 SYDVKM. The CDR3 loop spans 16 amino acids. Written as DNA, the CDR3 is TGTGCCAGCAGTTTAAGCCTAGCGGGGCCCCAAGAGACCCAGTACTTC. Protein product: CASSLSLAGPQETQYF.

The rearrangement joins TRBV5-1 to TRBJ2-7; 7 positions agree with TRBD1. The trim removed 0 bases at V and 4 bases at J, leaving 7 bases unmatched. Germline V gene sequence: CDR1 SGHRS, CDR2 YFSETQ. The CDR3 extends over 15 amino acids. Here the CDR3 reads CASSLGPGGTYEQYF. DNA of the CDR3: TGCGCCAGCAGCTTGGGCCCAGGGGGTACGTACGAGCAGTACTTC.

The chain carries TRBV19 and TRBJ2-1, with TRBD1 identical over 7 bases. J lost 8 bases, V lost 4 bases, and 8 bases had no gene match. This CDR3 spans 14 amino acids. Germline CDR1 is LNHDA and CDR2 is SQIVND (reference sequence). CDR3 nucleotide sequence: TGTGCCAGTAGTACAGGGGGAACAGGGGATGAGCAGTTCTTC. Amino acids: CASSTGGTGDEQFF.

The V gene is TRBV7-9, the J gene TRBJ1-2; possibly TRBD1 for D (6 bases). CDR1 and CDR2 (germline): SEHNR, FQNEAQ (reference sequence). V lost 5 bases and J lost 2, with 12 bases in between. The CDR3 is made up of 14 amino acids. DNA of the CDR3: TGTGCCAGCAGCCCCTGGGGGCTCAACTATGGCTACACCTTC. This sequence encodes CASSPWGLNYGYTF. Looking up the rest from reference TRBV7-9 and TRBJ1-2 gives the full variable domain: DTGVSQNPRHKITKRGQNVTFRCDPISEHNRLYWYRQTLGQGPEFLTYFQNEAQLEKSRLLSDRFSAERPKGSFSTLEIQRTEQGDSAMYLCASSPWGLNYGYTFGSGTRLTVV.